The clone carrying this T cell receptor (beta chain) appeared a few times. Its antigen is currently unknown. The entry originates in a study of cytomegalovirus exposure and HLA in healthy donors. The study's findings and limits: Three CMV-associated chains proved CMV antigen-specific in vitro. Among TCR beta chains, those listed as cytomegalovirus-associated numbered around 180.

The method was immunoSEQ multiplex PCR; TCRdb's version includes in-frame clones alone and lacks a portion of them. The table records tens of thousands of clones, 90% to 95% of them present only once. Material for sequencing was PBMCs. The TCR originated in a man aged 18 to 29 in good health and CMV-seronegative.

The CDR3 nucleotides are TGTGCCTCGTACAGGTTTTTCTACGAGCAGTACTTC. Translation gives CASYRFFYEQYF. The chain combines TRBV6-5 with TRBJ2-7; tentatively, D is TRBD1 (5 bases). Germline loops: CDR1 MNHEY, CDR2 SVGAGI. V lost 11 bases, J lost 3 bases, and 14 bases lay in between. This CDR3 has 12 residues.